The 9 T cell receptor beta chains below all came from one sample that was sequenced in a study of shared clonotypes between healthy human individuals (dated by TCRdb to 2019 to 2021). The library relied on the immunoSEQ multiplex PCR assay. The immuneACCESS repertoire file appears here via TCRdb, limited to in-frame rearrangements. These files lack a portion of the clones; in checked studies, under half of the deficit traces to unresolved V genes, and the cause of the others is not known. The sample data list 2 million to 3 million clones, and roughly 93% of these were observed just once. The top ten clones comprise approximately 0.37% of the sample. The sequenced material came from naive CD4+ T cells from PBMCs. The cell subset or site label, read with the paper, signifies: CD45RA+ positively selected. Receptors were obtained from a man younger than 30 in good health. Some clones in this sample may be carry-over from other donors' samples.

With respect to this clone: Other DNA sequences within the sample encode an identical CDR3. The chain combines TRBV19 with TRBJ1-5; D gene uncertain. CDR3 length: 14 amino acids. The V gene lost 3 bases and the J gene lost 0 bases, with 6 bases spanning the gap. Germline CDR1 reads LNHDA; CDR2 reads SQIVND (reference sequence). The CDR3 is CASSIWDSNQPQHF. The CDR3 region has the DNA TGTGCCAGTAGTATTTGGGATAGCAATCAGCCCCAGCATTTT. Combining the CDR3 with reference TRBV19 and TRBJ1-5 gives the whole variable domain DGGITQSPKYLFRKEGQNVTLSCEQNLNHDAMYWYRQDPGQGLRLIYYSQIVNDFQKGDIAEGYSVSREKKESFPLTVTSAQKNPTAFYLCASSIWDSNQPQHFGDGTRLSIL.

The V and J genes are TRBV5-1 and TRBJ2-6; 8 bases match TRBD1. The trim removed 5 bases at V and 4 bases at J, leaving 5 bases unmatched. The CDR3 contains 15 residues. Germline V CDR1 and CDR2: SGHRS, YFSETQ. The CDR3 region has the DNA TGCGCCAGCAGACAGACAGGGGTCGGGGCCAACGTCCTGACTTTC. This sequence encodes CASRQTGVGANVLTF.

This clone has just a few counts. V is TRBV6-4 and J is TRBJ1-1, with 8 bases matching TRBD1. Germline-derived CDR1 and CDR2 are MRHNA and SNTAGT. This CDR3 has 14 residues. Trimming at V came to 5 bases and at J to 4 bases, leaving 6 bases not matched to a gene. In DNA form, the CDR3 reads TGTGCCAGCAGTAGAGACAGGGGTTCCACTGAAGCTTTCTTT. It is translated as CASSRDRGSTEAFF.

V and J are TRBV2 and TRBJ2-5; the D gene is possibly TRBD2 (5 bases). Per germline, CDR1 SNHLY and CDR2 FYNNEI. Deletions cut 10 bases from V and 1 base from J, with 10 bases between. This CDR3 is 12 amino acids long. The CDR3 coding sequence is TGTGCCACGTCAAGCGGCCAAGAGACCCAGTACTTC. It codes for CATSSGQETQYF.

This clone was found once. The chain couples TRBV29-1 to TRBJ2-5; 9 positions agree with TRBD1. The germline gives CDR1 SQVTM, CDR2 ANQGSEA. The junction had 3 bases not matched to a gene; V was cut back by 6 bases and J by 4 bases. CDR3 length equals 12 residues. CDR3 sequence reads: CSVTGGGETQYF. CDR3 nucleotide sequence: TGCAGCGTAACAGGGGGCGGAGAGACCCAGTACTTC.

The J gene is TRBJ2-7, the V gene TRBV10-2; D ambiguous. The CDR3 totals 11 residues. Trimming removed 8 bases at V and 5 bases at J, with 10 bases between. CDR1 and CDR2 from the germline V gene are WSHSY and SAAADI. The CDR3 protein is CASVLGHEQYF. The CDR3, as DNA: TGCGCCAGCGTTTTGGGCCACGAGCAGTACTTC.

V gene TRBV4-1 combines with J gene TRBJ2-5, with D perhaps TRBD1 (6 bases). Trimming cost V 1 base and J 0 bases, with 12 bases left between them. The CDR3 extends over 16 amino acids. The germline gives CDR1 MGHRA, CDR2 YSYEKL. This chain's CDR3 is CASSQVERGYQETQYF. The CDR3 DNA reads TGCGCCAGCAGCCAAGTGGAAAGGGGGTACCAAGAGACCCAGTACTTC.

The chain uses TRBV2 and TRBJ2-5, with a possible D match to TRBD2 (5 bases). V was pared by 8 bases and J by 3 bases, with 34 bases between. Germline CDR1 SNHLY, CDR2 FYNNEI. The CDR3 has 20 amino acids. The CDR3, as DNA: TGTGCCAGCGGACTCCCACGAAATAGTCCCAGCGAAGTTTTTAAAGAGACCCAGTACTTC. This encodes CASGLPRNSPSEVFKETQYF.

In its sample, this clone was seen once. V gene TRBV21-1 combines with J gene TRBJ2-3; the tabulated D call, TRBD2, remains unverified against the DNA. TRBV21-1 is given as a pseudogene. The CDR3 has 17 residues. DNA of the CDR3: TGTGCCAGCAGCAAATTGTCAGGGGAGGGTGGCACAGATACGCAGTATTTT. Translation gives CASSKLSGEGGTDTQYF.